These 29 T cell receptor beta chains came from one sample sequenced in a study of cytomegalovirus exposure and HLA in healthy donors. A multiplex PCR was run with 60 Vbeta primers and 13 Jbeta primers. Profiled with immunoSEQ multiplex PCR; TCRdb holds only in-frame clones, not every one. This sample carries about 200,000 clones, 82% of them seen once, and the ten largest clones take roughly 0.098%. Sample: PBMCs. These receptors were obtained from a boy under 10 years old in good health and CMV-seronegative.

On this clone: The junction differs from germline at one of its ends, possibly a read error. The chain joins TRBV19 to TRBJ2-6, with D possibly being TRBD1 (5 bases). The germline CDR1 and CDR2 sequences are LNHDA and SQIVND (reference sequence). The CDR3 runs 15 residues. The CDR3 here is CASSIDGAGANGLTF. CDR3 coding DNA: TGTGCCAGTAGTATAGATGGGGCTGGGGCCAACGGCCTGACTTTC.

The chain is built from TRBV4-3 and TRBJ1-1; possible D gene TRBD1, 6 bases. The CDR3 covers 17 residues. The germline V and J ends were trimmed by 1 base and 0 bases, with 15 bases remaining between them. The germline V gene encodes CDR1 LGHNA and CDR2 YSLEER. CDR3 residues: CASSQGGYRALNTEAFF. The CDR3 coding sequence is TGCGCCAGCAGCCAAGGGGGTTACAGGGCTCTGAACACTGAAGCTTTCTTT.

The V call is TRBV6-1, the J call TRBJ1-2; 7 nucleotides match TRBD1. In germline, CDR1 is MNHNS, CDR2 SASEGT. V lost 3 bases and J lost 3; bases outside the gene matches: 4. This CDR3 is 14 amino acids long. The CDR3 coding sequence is TGTGCCAGCAGTGAGAGGACAGGCCACTATGGCTACACCTTC. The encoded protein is CASSERTGHYGYTF.

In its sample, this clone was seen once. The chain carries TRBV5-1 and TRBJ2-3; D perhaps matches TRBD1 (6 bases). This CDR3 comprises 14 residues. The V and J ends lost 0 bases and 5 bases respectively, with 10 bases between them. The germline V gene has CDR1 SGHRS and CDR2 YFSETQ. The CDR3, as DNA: TGCGCCAGCAGCTTGGGGACAGCGAAAGATACGCAGTATTTT. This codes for CASSLGTAKDTQYF.

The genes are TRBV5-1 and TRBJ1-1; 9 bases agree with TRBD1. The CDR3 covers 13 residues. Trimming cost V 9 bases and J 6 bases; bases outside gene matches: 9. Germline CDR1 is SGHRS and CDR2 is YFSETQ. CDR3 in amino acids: CATLQGATAEAFF. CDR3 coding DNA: TGCGCCACTTTACAGGGGGCGACCGCTGAAGCTTTCTTT.

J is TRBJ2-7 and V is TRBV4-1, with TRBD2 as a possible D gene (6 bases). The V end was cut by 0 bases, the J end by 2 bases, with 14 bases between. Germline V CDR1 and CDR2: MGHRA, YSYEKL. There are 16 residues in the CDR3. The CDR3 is CASSQDIGGLTYEQYF. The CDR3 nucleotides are TGCGCCAGCAGCCAAGATATCGGGGGTTTGACCTACGAGCAGTACTTC.

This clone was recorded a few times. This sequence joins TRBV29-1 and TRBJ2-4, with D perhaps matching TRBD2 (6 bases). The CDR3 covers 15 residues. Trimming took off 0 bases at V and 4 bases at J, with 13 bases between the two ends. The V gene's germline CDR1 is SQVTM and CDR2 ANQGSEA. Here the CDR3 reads CSVEDTKEGKNIQYF. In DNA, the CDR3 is TGCAGCGTTGAAGACACTAAGGAGGGGAAAAACATTCAGTACTTC.

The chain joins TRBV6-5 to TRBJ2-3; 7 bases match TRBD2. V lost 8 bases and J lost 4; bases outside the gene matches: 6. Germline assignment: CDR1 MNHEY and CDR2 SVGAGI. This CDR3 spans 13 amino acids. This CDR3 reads CASRDYLADTQYF. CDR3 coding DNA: TGTGCCAGCCGGGACTACCTCGCAGATACGCAGTATTTT.

The CDR3 region is CASGQGRNQPQHF. In DNA form, the CDR3 reads TGTGCCAGCGGACAGGGTCGCAATCAGCCCCAGCATTTT. V is TRBV6-1 and J is TRBJ1-5, with 8 bases fitting TRBD1. V trimming: 8 bases; J trimming: 2 bases; junction bases outside the gene matches: 2. The CDR3 is made up of 13 amino acids. The germline V gene encodes CDR1 MNHNS and CDR2 SASEGT.

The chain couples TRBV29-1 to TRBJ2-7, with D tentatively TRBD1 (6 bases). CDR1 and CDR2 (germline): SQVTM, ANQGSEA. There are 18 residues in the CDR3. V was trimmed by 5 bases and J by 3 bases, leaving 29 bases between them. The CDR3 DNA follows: TGCAGCGTTCAGGAGGTGGCAGGGGTTAGTCCGTTTCACTACGAGCAGTACTTC. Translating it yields CSVQEVAGVSPFHYEQYF.

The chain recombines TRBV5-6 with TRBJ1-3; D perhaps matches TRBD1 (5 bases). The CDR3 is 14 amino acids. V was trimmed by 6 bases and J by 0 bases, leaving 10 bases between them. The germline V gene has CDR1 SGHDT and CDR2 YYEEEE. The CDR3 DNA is TGTGCCAGCAACCAGGGTTTCTCTGGAAACACCATATATTTT. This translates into CASNQGFSGNTIYF.

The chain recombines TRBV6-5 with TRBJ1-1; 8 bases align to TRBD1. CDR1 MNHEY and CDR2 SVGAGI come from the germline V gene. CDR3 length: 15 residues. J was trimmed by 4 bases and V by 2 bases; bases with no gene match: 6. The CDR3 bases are TGTGCCAGCAGTTACACGACAGGGGCGGGCACTGAAGCTTTCTTT. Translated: CASSYTTGAGTEAFF.

This CDR3 is CASSLVTVYNEQFF. CDR3 in DNA: TGTGCCAGCAGCTTAGTGACAGTCTACAATGAGCAGTTCTTC. The gene calls are TRBV7-9 and TRBJ2-1; TRBD1 is a possible D gene (5 bases). From germline, CDR1 is SEHNR and CDR2 FQNEAQ (reference sequence). V was cut by 1 base and J by 3 bases, with 7 bases left in between. The CDR3 has 14 residues.

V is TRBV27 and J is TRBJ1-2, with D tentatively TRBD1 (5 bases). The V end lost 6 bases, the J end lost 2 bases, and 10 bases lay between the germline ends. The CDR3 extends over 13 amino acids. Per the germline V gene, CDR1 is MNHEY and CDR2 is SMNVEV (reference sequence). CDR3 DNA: TGTGCCAGCAGAGACAGAATCAACTATGGCTACACCTTC. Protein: CASRDRINYGYTF.

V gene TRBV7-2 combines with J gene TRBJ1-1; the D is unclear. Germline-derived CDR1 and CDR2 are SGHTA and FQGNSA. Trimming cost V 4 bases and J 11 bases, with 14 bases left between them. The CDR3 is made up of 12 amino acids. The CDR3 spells CASSSPAGTAFF. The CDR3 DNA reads TGTGCCAGCAGCTCTCCCGCAGGAACGGCTTTCTTT.

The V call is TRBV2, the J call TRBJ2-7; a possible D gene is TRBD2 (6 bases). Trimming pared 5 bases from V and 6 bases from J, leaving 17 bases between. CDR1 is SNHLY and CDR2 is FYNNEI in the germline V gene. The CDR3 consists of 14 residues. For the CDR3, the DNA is TGTGCCAGCAGTACTAGCCGGGGATCTCTCGAGCAGTACTTC. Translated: CASSTSRGSLEQYF.

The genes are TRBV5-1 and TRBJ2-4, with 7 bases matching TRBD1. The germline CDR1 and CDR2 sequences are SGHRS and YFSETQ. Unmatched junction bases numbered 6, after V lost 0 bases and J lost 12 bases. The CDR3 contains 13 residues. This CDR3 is CASSLEQRDSQYF. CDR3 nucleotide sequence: TGCGCCAGCAGCTTGGAACAGAGGGACAGTCAGTACTTC.

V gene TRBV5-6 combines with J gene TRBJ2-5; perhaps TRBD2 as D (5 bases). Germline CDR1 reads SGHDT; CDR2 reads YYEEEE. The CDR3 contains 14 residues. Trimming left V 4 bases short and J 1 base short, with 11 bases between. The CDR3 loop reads CASSRERIQETQYF. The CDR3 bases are TGTGCCAGCAGCCGGGAACGGATCCAAGAGACCCAGTACTTC.

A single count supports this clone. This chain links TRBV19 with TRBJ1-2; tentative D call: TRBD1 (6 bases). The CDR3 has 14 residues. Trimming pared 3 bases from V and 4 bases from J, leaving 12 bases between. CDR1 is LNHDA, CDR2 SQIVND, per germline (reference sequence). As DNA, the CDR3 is TGTGCCAGTAGTATTGGGCTAGGGGGCTATGGCTACACCTTC. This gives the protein CASSIGLGGYGYTF. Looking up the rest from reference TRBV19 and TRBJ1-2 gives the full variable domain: DGGITQSPKYLFRKEGQNVTLSCEQNLNHDAMYWYRQDPGQGLRLIYYSQIVNDFQKGDIAEGYSVSREKKESFPLTVTSAQKNPTAFYLCASSIGLGGYGYTFGSGTRLTVV.

For the CDR3, the DNA is TGCGCCAGCAGCCCGGAGGGACCCCCGGGGTCCGGGGAGCTGTTTTTT. This sequence encodes CASSPEGPPGSGELFF. The chain couples TRBV5-1 to TRBJ2-2, with D tentatively TRBD2 (6 bases). V dropped 4 bases and J dropped 6 bases, with 19 bases sitting between them. Germline V gene lookup returns CDR1 SGHRS and CDR2 YFSETQ. The length of the CDR3 is 16 residues.

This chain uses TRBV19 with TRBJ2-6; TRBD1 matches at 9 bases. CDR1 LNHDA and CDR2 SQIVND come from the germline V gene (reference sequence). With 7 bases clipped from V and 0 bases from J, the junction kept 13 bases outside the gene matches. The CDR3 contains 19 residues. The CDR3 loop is CASTKGWDRVVSGANVLTF. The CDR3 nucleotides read TGTGCCAGTACCAAAGGGTGGGACAGGGTAGTCTCTGGGGCCAACGTCCTGACTTTC.

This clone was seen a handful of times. For the CDR3, the DNA is TGCAGTGCTAGCGGGGGGGAGACCCAGTACTTC. Protein product: CSASGGETQYF. The rearrangement joins TRBV20-1 to TRBJ2-5, with 7 bases that match TRBD2. The V gene's germline CDR1 is DFQATT and CDR2 SNEGSKA (reference sequence). The junction had 0 bases not matched to a gene; V was cut back by 3 bases and J by 5 bases. The CDR3 sequence is 11 residues long.

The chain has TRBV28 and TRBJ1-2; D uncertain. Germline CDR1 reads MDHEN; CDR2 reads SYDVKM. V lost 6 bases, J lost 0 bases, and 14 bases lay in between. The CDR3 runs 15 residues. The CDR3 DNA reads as TGTGCCAGCAGCCCGAAAAGGAGAGCTAACTATGGCTACACCTTC. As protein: CASSPKRRANYGYTF.

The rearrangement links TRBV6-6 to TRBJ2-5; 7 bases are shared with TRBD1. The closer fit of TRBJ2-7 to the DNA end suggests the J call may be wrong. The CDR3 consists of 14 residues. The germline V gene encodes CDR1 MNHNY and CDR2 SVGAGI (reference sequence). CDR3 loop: CASSYEGANYEQYF. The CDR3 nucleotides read TGTGCCAGCAGTTATGAGGGGGCGAACTACGAGCAGTACTTC.

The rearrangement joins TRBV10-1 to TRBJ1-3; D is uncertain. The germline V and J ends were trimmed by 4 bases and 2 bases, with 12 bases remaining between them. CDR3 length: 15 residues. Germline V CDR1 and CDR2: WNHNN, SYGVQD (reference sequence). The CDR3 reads CASSVSPGPGNTIYF. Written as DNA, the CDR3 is TGCGCCAGCAGTGTAAGTCCGGGTCCTGGAAACACCATATATTTT.

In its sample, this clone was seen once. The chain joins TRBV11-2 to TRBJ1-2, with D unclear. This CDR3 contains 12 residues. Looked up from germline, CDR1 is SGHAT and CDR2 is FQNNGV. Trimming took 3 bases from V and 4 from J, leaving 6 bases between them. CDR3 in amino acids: CASSFGSYGYTF. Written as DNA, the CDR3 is TGTGCCAGCAGCTTTGGGAGCTATGGCTACACCTTC.

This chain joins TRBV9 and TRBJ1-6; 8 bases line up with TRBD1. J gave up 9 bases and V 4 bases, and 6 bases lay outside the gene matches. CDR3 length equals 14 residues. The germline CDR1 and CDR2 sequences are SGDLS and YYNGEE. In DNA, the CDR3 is TGTGCCAGCAGCCGTGACAGGGGAAGTTCACCCCTCCACTTT. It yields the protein CASSRDRGSSPLHF.

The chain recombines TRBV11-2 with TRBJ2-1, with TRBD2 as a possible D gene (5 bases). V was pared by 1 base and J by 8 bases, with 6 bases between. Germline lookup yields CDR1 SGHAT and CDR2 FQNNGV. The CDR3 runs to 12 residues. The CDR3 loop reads CASSLGRDEQFF. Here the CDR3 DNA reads TGTGCCAGCAGCTTAGGGCGGGATGAGCAGTTCTTC.

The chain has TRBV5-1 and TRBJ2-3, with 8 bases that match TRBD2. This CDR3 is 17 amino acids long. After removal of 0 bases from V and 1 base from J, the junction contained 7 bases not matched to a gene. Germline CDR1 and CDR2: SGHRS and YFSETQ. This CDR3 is CASSLGPAGGGTDTQYF. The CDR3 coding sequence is TGCGCCAGCAGCTTGGGCCCGGCGGGGGGAGGCACAGATACGCAGTATTTT.